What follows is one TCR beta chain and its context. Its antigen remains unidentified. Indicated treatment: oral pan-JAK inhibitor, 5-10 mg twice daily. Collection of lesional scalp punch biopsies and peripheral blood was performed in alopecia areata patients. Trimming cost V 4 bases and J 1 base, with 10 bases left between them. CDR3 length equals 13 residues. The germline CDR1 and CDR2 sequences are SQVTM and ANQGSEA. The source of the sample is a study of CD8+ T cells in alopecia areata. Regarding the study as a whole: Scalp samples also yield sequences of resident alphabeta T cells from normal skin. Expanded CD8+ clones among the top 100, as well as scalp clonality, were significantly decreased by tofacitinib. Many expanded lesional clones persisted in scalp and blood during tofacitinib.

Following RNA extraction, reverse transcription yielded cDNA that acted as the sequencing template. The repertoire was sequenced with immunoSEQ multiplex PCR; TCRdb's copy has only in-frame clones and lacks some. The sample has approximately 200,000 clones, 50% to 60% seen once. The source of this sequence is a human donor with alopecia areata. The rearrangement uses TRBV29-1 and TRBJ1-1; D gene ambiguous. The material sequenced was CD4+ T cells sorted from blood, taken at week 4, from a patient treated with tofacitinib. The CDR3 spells CSVVKGPNTEAFF. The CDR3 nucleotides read TGCAGCGTTGTGAAGGGCCCGAACACTGAAGCTTTCTTT. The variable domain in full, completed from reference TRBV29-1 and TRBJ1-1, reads SAVISQKPSRDICQRGTSLTIQCQVDSQVTMMFWYRQQPGQSLTLIATANQGSEATYESGFVIDKFPISRPNLTFSTLTVSNMSPEDSSIYLCSVVKGPNTEAFFGQGTRLTVV.